This T cell receptor (delta chain) was sequenced during a study of gamma-delta T cells after stem cell transplantation. TCRdb fed the RT-PCR reads into CATT to redo clone calling. The table lists about 850 delta-chain clones, roughly 2.8% of them singletons. Only a few counts were recorded for this clone. This DNA's translation differs at residue 6 from TCRdb's protein, which comes from a much larger clone; a read error is likely, and the protein shown is translated from the DNA. Losses at the gene ends were 6 bases for V and 1 base for J; bases not matched to a gene: 21. Looked up from germline, CDR1 is TSWWSYY and CDR2 is QGS. The CDR3 has 24 amino acids.

The genes are TRDV1 and TRDJ3; 13 bases fit TRDD3. The specimen sequenced was gamma-delta T cells. This sequence originates from a human donor. It is not recorded whose cells these are; they may come from a transplant donor. In DNA form, the CDR3 reads TGTGCTCTTGGTTTGTGTCGGCTCTCCCCAACTGGGGGATACGATTCCTGGGACACCCGACAGATGTTTTTC. Residues: CALGLCRLSPTGGYDSWDTRQMFF.